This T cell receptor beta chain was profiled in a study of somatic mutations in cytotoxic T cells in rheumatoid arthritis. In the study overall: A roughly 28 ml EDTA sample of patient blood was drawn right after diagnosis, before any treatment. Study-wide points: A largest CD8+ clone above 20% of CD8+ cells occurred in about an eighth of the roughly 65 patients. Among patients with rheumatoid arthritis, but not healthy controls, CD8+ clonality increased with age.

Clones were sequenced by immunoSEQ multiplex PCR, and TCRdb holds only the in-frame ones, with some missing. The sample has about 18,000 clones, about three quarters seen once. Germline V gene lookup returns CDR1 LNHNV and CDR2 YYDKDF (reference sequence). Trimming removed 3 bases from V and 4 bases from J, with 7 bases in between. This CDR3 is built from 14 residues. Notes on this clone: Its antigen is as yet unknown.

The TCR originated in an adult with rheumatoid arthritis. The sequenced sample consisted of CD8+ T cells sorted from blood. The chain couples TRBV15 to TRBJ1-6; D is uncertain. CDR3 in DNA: TGTGCCACCAGCAGCGCGGAGTATAATTCACCCCTCCACTTT. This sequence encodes CATSSAEYNSPLHF.